This TCR beta chain was profiled in a study of blood T cell repertoires in COVID-19. For the study at large: There were acute and convalescent COVID-19 samples, and they came from the United States, Italy and Spain.

Source study methods: Amplification from reference gene primers served as the basis for estimated nucleated cell counts. This table comes from immunoSEQ multiplex PCR, and its TCRdb copy is limited to in-frame clones, with some not included. The DNA gave D and trimming, while V, J and clone size come from that table. This table holds fewer than 300,000 clones, 85% to 90% found once. Germline V gene data show CDR1 as LNHDA and CDR2 as SQIVND (reference sequence). Trimming took 6 bases from V and 0 from J, leaving 12 bases between them. The CDR3 length is 14 residues. Patients of the Seattle cohort, enrolled during active infection, were followed longitudinally.

V and J are TRBV19 and TRBJ2-7; D ambiguous. The TCR originated in a man aged 50 to 60 with COVID-19, enrolled during active disease. Sequencing was performed on peripheral blood. The CDR3, as DNA: TGTGCCAGTAGCCCTGGGCTCTCCTCCTACGAGCAGTACTTC. It translates to CASSPGLSSYEQYF. Using reference TRBV19 and TRBJ2-7 for the parts outside the CDR3, the full variable domain is DGGITQSPKYLFRKEGQNVTLSCEQNLNHDAMYWYRQDPGQGLRLIYYSQIVNDFQKGDIAEGYSVSREKKESFPLTVTSAQKNPTAFYLCASSPGLSSYEQYFGPGTRLTVT.